This TCR beta chain was profiled in a study of Ad26.COV2.S vaccination and SARS-CoV-2 variants. This sample's treatment: some 20 received Ad26.COV2.S at low or high dose, single or two shots; five or six received placebo; per-sample allocation not given. The study sampled participants on day 63 after the first vaccine or placebo injection. Measured with immunoSEQ multiplex PCR; TCRdb has only the in-frame clones, and not every one. The table has some 350,000 clones, around 84% seen once; the top ten hold roughly 3.5%. From germline, CDR1 is SEHNR and CDR2 FQNEAQ (reference sequence). This CDR3 has 10 residues. Trimming shortened V by 5 bases and J by 13 bases, and 11 bases separated the two germline ends.

V gene TRBV7-9 combines with J gene TRBJ1-1; no clear D. The specimen was peripheral blood, collected in a trial of Ad26.COV2.S vaccine versus placebo. The TCR was taken from a person between 18 and 60 years old who received the Ad26.COV2.S COVID-19 vaccine or a placebo. CDR3 coding DNA: TGTGCCAGCAGCGAGGGATATGGTTTCTTT. Encoded protein: CASSEGYGFF.